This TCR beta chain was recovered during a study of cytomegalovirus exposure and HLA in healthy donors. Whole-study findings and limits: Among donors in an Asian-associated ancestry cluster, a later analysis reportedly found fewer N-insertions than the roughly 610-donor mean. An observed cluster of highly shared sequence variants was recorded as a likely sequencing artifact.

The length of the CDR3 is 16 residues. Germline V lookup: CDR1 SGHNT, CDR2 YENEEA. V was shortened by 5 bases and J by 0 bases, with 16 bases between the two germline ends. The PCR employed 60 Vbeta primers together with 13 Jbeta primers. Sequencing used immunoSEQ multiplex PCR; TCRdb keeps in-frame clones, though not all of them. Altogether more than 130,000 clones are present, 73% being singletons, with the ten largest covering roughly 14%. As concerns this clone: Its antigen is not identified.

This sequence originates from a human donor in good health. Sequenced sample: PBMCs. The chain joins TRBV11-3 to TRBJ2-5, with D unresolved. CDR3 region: CASSAPRSRYQETQYF. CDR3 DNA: TGTGCCAGCAGCGCCCCCCGGTCCCGGTACCAAGAGACCCAGTACTTC.